The rows below give T cell receptor beta chains drawn from one sample of a study of blood T cell repertoires in COVID-19. Measured with immunoSEQ multiplex PCR; TCRdb has only the in-frame clones, and not every one. The data show 400,000 to 450,000 clones, 75% to 90% seen once. Sequenced material: PBMCs or T cells enriched from blood (not recorded which). The receptors were gathered from a man younger than 45 who had recovered from COVID-19. The conserved cysteine and the conserved F or W are not part of the CDR3 here. The order of the fields is CDR3 length, V gene, CDR3 protein.

cdr3_length: 11
v_call: TRBV4-1
cdr3_aa: ASSLLGQSGAF

cdr3_length: 12
v_call: TRBV5-6
cdr3_aa: ASSGLVPYNEQF

cdr3_length: 14
v_call: TRBV19
cdr3_aa: ASSIGGQRTNYGYT

cdr3_length: 10
v_call: TRBV3-1/TRBV3-2
cdr3_aa: ASSQVKGPAK

cdr3_length: 13
v_call: TRBV18
cdr3_aa: ASSPPTLRNTEAF

cdr3_length: 11
v_call: TRBV29-1
cdr3_aa: SVMPDSYTEAF

cdr3_length: 15
v_call: TRBV7-9
cdr3_aa: ASSLEELAGERYEQY

cdr3_length: 11
v_call: TRBV28
cdr3_aa: ASSPDRGETQY

cdr3_length: 10
v_call: TRBV30
cdr3_aa: AWNRGNTEAF

cdr3_length: 10
v_call: TRBV29-1
cdr3_aa: SVVGSYNEQF

cdr3_length: 10
v_call: TRBV6-6
cdr3_aa: ASSDRGAEAF

cdr3_length: 14
v_call: TRBV30
cdr3_aa: AWSFKRQGLSQPQH

cdr3_length: 13
v_call: TRBV28
cdr3_aa: ASSLGLAGAGETH

cdr3_length: 12
v_call: TRBV18
cdr3_aa: ASSPFRGSQPQH

cdr3_length: 11
v_call: TRBV6-5
cdr3_aa: ASYPSTYTEAF

cdr3_length: 12
v_call: TRBV28
cdr3_aa: ASSTQTGGEKLF

cdr3_length: 11
v_call: TRBV2
cdr3_aa: ASSLDRVNEQF

cdr3_length: 10
v_call: TRBV6-2/TRBV6-3
cdr3_aa: ASSPRVRSQH

cdr3_length: 17
v_call: TRBV6-6
cdr3_aa: ASSPSVGGLAGDKNIQY

cdr3_length: 13
v_call: TRBV4-1
cdr3_aa: ASSQLAGGTDTQY

cdr3_length: 12
v_call: TRBV4-1
cdr3_aa: ASSQVSGDYEQY

cdr3_length: 14
v_call: TRBV2
cdr3_aa: ASSEFNRVLGNTIY

cdr3_length: 16
v_call: TRBV1
cdr3_aa: TSSQGPRTAATTGELF

cdr3_length: 13
v_call: TRBV6-5
cdr3_aa: ASSYSRGPTGELF

cdr3_length: 14
v_call: TRBV5-6
cdr3_aa: ASSPTRGLISGEQY

cdr3_length: 13
v_call: TRBV9
cdr3_aa: ASSAQDSHQETQY

cdr3_length: 16
v_call: TRBV28
cdr3_aa: ASSHGGLAGGHPVMQY

cdr3_length: 14
v_call: TRBV4-1
cdr3_aa: ASSQEVAGSSYEQY

cdr3_length: 16
v_call: TRBV3-1/TRBV3-2
cdr3_aa: ASSPLGLAGGPRETQY

cdr3_length: 17
v_call: TRBV5-1
cdr3_aa: ASSLAPGLAGVGTGELF

cdr3_length: 13
v_call: TRBV2
cdr3_aa: ASSVPSGTNYGYT

cdr3_length: 13
v_call: TRBV9
cdr3_aa: ASSVGLAGAHEQF

cdr3_length: 13
v_call: TRBV2
cdr3_aa: ASRSRDRTFYGYT

cdr3_length: 13
v_call: TRBV6-5
cdr3_aa: ASRRQGATYNEQF

cdr3_length: 11
v_call: TRBV28
cdr3_aa: ASSNGVAYEQY

cdr3_length: 12
v_call: TRBV19
cdr3_aa: ASAEPYGNTEAF

cdr3_length: 10
v_call: TRBV7-9
cdr3_aa: ASSFLPDEQF

cdr3_length: 13
v_call: TRBV21-1
cdr3_aa: ASSIDRAGNQPQH

cdr3_length: 11
v_call: TRBV4-1
cdr3_aa: ASSTRTNEKLF

cdr3_length: 14
v_call: TRBV19
cdr3_aa: ASTALAGGSGNEQF

cdr3_length: 12
v_call: TRBV19
cdr3_aa: ASSSTTGGYGYT

cdr3_length: 13
v_call: TRBV6-4
cdr3_aa: ASSSYAGDTDTQY

cdr3_length: 13
v_call: TRBV27
cdr3_aa: ASSPGRGIQETQY

cdr3_length: 13
v_call: TRBV10-3
cdr3_aa: ATRELTGALYEQY

cdr3_length: 14
v_call: TRBV27
cdr3_aa: ASSPRDSKYQETQY

cdr3_length: 14
v_call: TRBV6-2/TRBV6-3
cdr3_aa: ASSYSIGRGNQPQH

cdr3_length: 12
v_call: TRBV5-1
cdr3_aa: ASSVTGGLTKTF

cdr3_length: 14
v_call: TRBV7-9
cdr3_aa: ASSLFWTGNTGELF

cdr3_length: 15
v_call: TRBV10-3
cdr3_aa: AIRATLSQGPNTEAF

cdr3_length: 13
v_call: TRBV12-1
cdr3_aa: ASSSTRTGVYEQY

cdr3_length: 12
v_call: TRBV19
cdr3_aa: ASSRGLERNTQY